This T cell receptor (beta chain) was captured by sequencing in a study of shared clonotypes between healthy human individuals. V was clipped by 4 bases and J by 4 bases; unmatched bases: 7. The CDR3 has 16 residues. Germline CDR1 is SNHLY and CDR2 is FYNNEI. The repertoire was sequenced with immunoSEQ multiplex PCR; TCRdb's copy has only in-frame clones and lacks some. Of hundreds of thousands of clones listed, approximately 95% are singletons. This chain links TRBV2 with TRBJ2-2; 9 positions match TRBD2. The TCR was taken from a woman aged 25 to 39 in good health. Sequencing input: naive CD4+ T cells sorted from blood. The subset was: CD45RA+ positively selected. The CDR3 DNA reads as TGTGCCAGCAGTGCCATAGCGGGAGCGAGCACCGGGGAGCTGTTTTTT. Protein sequence: CASSAIAGASTGELFF.